This T cell receptor (beta chain) was identified in a study of shared T cell receptors in the human thymus. Data came from immunoSEQ multiplex PCR; TCRdb stores just in-frame clones and leaves some out. The sample holds about 660,000 clones, roughly 90% seen once. In addition, the sample was reused for a study of human thymus T cells.

The clonotype originates from a boy younger than two with a congenital heart defect. The sequenced sample was thymocytes.

The DNA of the CDR3 is TGTGCCAGCAGGGGGGGGAAGGGCTCCTACAATGAGCAGTTCTTC. This codes for CASRGGKGSYNEQFF. V gene TRBV7-9 combines with J gene TRBJ2-1; 7 bases line up with TRBD2. In germline, CDR1 is SEHNR, CDR2 FQNEAQ (reference sequence). The CDR3 totals 15 residues. V shed 6 bases, J shed 0 bases, and the junction held 5 bases outside the gene matches.